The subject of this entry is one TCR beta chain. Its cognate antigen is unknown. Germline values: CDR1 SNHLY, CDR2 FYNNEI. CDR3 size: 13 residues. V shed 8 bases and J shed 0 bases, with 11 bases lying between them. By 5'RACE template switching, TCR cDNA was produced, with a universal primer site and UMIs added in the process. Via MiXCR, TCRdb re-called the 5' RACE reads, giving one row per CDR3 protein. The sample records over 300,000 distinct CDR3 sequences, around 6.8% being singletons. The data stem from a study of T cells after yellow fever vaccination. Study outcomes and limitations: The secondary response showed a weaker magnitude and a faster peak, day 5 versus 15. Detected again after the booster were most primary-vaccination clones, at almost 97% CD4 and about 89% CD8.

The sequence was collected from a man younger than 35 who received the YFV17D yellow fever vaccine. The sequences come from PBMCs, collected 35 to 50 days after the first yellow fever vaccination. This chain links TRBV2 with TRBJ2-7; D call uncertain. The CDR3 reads CASHPGYSYEQYF. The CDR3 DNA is TGTGCCAGCCACCCCGGCTACTCCTACGAGCAGTACTTC.